This is a list of T cell receptor beta chains from one sample in a study of graft-versus-host responses after intestinal transplantation. Measured with immunoSEQ multiplex PCR; TCRdb has only the in-frame clones, and not every one. The table has 23,000 or so clones, 90% seen once. This material consisted of PBMCs, taken just over 38 days after intestinal transplant. These receptors were obtained from a human patient who received an intestinal transplant, so some T cells may come from the graft donor. The CDR3 runs from the conserved cysteine through the conserved F or W.

TRBJ2-2	TRBV7-9	CASIVREFGHTGELFF
TRBJ2-7	TRBV27	CASSLTGGVYEQYF
TRBJ2-3	TRBV19	CASTVGTSPRMQYF
TRBJ2-7	TRBV27	CASSFLSRGPESLVPYEQYF
TRBJ2-5	TRBV15	CATSRAPMQGETQYF
TRBJ1-5	TRBV7-2	CASSLYRLNQPQHF
TRBJ2-1	TRBV7-9	CASSSQDRGGAYNEQFF
TRBJ2-3	TRBV4-1	CASSPVRALGGTDTQYF
TRBJ2-5	TRBV27	CASSPGGGGETQYF
TRBJ1-6	TRBV6-1	CASRGPYNSPLHF
TRBJ1-1	TRBV6-6	CASRRGLNTEAFF
TRBJ2-3	TRBV30	CAWGLAGGTDTQYF
TRBJ2-3	TRBV10-3	CAISGLRGDTQYF
TRBJ2-7	TRBV19	CASSMTGGSYEQYF
TRBJ1-1	TRBV27	CATGHPAFF
TRBJ1-5	TRBV28	CASSLFGTDNQPQHF
TRBJ1-6	TRBV2	CASSGYGLPGSPLHF